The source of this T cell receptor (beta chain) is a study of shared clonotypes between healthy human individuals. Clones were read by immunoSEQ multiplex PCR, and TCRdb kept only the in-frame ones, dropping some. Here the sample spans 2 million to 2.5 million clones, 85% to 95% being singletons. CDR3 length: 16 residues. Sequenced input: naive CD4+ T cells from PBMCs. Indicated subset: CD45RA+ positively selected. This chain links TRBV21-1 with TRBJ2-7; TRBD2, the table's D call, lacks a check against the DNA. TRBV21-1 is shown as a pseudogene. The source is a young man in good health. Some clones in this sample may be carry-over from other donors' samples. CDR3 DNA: TGTGCCAGCAGCAAAGTAGTTGGGGGGGATCCCTACGAGCAGTACTTC. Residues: CASSKVVGGDPYEQYF.